This is a list of T cell receptor beta chains from one sample in a study of T cells in Graves' hyperthyroidism and ophthalmopathy. TCRdb passed the multiplex PCR reads through MiXCR, listing each CDR3 protein once. The sample consists of more than 500,000 distinct CDR3 sequences, over 12% of them appearing once. The sample was blood. The receptors shown here come from a woman in her thirties or forties with Graves' ophthalmopathy. The CDR3 runs from the conserved cysteine through the conserved F or W. The order of the fields is V gene, clone size, D gene, J gene, CDR3 length, CDR3 protein, CDR3 DNA. A D gene is named only where the DNA matches it firmly. Rows give clone size only sometimes, using once, few, many, or a class for an expanded clone.

v_gene: TRBV4-1
abundance: few
d_gene: .
j_gene: TRBJ1-5
len: 16
CDR3aa: CASSQVGEVPYQPQHF
CDR3nt: TGCGCCAGCAGCCAAGTGGGGGAAGTGCCCTATCAGCCCCAGCATTTT

v_gene: TRBV6-5
abundance: .
d_gene: .
j_gene: TRBJ2-7
len: 15
CDR3aa: CASSSIGGMMYEQYF
CDR3nt: TGTGCCAGCAGTTCCATTGGGGGCATGATGTACGAGCAGTACTTC

v_gene: TRBV25-1
abundance: many
d_gene: .
j_gene: TRBJ2-2
len: 13
CDR3aa: CASSSANTGELFF
CDR3nt: TGTGCCAGCAGCTCGGCGAACACCGGGGAGCTGTTTTTT

v_gene: TRBV7-9
abundance: many
d_gene: TRBD1
j_gene: TRBJ2-2
len: 14
CDR3aa: CASEGQANTGELFF
CDR3nt: TGTGCCAGCGAGGGACAGGCAAACACCGGGGAGCTGTTTTTT

v_gene: TRBV6-5
abundance: .
d_gene: .
j_gene: TRBJ1-1
len: 14
CDR3aa: CASSYSPGWTEAFF
CDR3nt: TGTGCCAGCAGTTACAGTCCAGGGTGGACTGAAGCTTTCTTT

v_gene: TRBV7-2
abundance: many
d_gene: .
j_gene: TRBJ2-5
len: 15
CDR3aa: CASSLDTGTQETQYF
CDR3nt: TGTGCCAGCAGCTTAGACACAGGGACACAAGAGACCCAGTACTTC

v_gene: TRBV5-4
abundance: few
d_gene: .
j_gene: TRBJ1-1
len: 20
CDR3aa: CASSLPPGQIVVLGNTEAFF
CDR3nt: TGTGCCAGCAGCTTGCCCCCCGGACAGATCGTAGTTCTCGGGAACACTGAAGCTTTCTTT

v_gene: TRBV6-1
abundance: few
d_gene: TRBD2
j_gene: TRBJ2-5
len: 14
CDR3aa: CASRVFLGGETQYF
CDR3nt: TGTGCCAGTCGTGTCTTCCTCGGGGGGGAGACCCAGTACTTC

v_gene: TRBV6-2/TRBV6-3
abundance: many
d_gene: .
j_gene: TRBJ1-2
len: 13
CDR3aa: CASSYVTDWGYTF
CDR3nt: TGTGCCAGCAGTTACGTTACGGATTGGGGCTACACCTTC

v_gene: TRBV15
abundance: many
d_gene: TRBD1
j_gene: TRBJ1-1
len: 19
CDR3aa: CATSREVWGTGGYGTEAFF
CDR3nt: TGTGCCACCAGCAGAGAGGTCTGGGGGACAGGGGGCTACGGCACTGAAGCTTTCTTT

v_gene: TRBV6-2/TRBV6-3
abundance: .
d_gene: TRBD1
j_gene: TRBJ2-5
len: 15
CDR3aa: CASSGRQGLRETQYF
CDR3nt: TGTGCCAGCAGTGGACGACAGGGTTTGAGGGAGACCCAGTACTTC

v_gene: TRBV4-2
abundance: many
d_gene: TRBD1
j_gene: TRBJ2-5
len: 17
CDR3aa: CASSQAWAQGDQETQYF
CDR3nt: TGTGCCAGCAGCCAAGCTTGGGCACAGGGGGACCAAGAGACCCAGTACTTC

v_gene: TRBV27
abundance: many
d_gene: .
j_gene: TRBJ1-2
len: 16
CDR3aa: CASSRTGWGPNYGYTF
CDR3nt: TGTGCCAGCAGTCGAACGGGTTGGGGACCTAACTATGGCTACACCTTC

v_gene: TRBV19
abundance: .
d_gene: .
j_gene: TRBJ1-1
len: 12
CDR3aa: CASSPFGVEAFF
CDR3nt: TGTGCCAGTTCCCCGTTTGGGGTTGAAGCTTTCTTT

v_gene: TRBV28
abundance: many
d_gene: .
j_gene: TRBJ1-2
len: 12
CDR3aa: CASRLMNYGYTF
CDR3nt: TGTGCCAGCAGATTGATGAACTATGGCTACACCTTC

v_gene: TRBV6-5
abundance: few
d_gene: TRBD1
j_gene: TRBJ2-2
len: 15
CDR3aa: CASSLGTGITGELFF
CDR3nt: TGTGCCAGCAGTTTGGGGACAGGGATCACCGGGGAGCTGTTTTTT

v_gene: TRBV29-1
abundance: many
d_gene: TRBD1
j_gene: TRBJ2-7
len: 14
CDR3aa: CSVGGTARSYEQYF
CDR3nt: TGCAGCGTTGGAGGGACAGCCCGCTCCTACGAGCAGTACTTC

v_gene: TRBV7-2
abundance: many
d_gene: .
j_gene: TRBJ2-5
len: 14
CDR3aa: CASSSTRTQETQYF
CDR3nt: TGTGCCAGCAGCTCCACACGGACCCAAGAGACCCAGTACTTC

v_gene: TRBV5-4
abundance: .
d_gene: TRBD1
j_gene: TRBJ1-1
len: 16
CDR3aa: CASSLGDDRVKTEAFF
CDR3nt: TGTGCCAGCAGCTTGGGCGACGACAGGGTGAAGACTGAAGCTTTCTTT

v_gene: TRBV9
abundance: many
d_gene: TRBD2
j_gene: TRBJ2-2
len: 16
CDR3aa: CASSVGSGQNTGELFF
CDR3nt: TGTGCCAGCAGCGTAGGTAGCGGGCAGAACACCGGGGAGCTGTTTTTT

v_gene: TRBV7-9
abundance: many
d_gene: .
j_gene: TRBJ2-7
len: 13
CDR3aa: CASSMTSSYEQYF
CDR3nt: TGTGCCAGCAGCATGACTAGCTCCTACGAGCAGTACTTC

v_gene: TRBV28
abundance: .
d_gene: .
j_gene: TRBJ1-5
len: 16
CDR3aa: CASSPLNRNSNQPQHF
CDR3nt: TGTGCCAGCAGCCCCTTGAACAGAAATAGCAATCAGCCCCAGCATTTT

v_gene: TRBV7-2
abundance: .
d_gene: .
j_gene: TRBJ2-2
len: 14
CDR3aa: CASSLNARAGELFF
CDR3nt: TGTGCCAGCAGCTTAAACGCGAGGGCCGGGGAGCTGTTTTTT

v_gene: TRBV7-3
abundance: many
d_gene: .
j_gene: TRBJ2-5
len: 14
CDR3aa: CASSLDGSAETQYF
CDR3nt: TGTGCCAGCAGCTTAGATGGTAGCGCAGAGACCCAGTACTTC

v_gene: TRBV6-2/TRBV6-3
abundance: many
d_gene: .
j_gene: TRBJ1-1
len: 14
CDR3aa: CASTLIFGNTEAFF
CDR3nt: TGTGCCAGCACCTTGATTTTCGGAAACACTGAAGCTTTCTTT

v_gene: TRBV12-3/TRBV12-4
abundance: few
d_gene: .
j_gene: TRBJ1-5
len: 17
CDR3aa: CASSSRQVPSGNQPQHF
CDR3nt: TGTGCCAGCAGTTCCAGACAGGTTCCGAGTGGCAATCAGCCCCAGCATTTT

v_gene: TRBV2
abundance: many
d_gene: .
j_gene: TRBJ2-5
len: 16
CDR3aa: CASSSLRGIGQETQYF
CDR3nt: TGTGCCAGCTCCTCTTTACGCGGGATAGGGCAAGAGACCCAGTACTTC

v_gene: TRBV29-1
abundance: many
d_gene: TRBD1
j_gene: TRBJ2-7
len: 13
CDR3aa: CSVAPRGQEEQYF
CDR3nt: TGCAGCGTTGCCCCCAGGGGGCAAGAAGAGCAGTACTTC

v_gene: TRBV27
abundance: .
d_gene: TRBD2
j_gene: TRBJ2-7
len: 15
CDR3aa: CASSGLLAGVYEQCF
CDR3nt: TGTGCCAGCAGTGGCCTACTGGCGGGAGTCTACGAGCAGTGCTTC

v_gene: TRBV11-1
abundance: many
d_gene: .
j_gene: TRBJ1-1
len: 14
CDR3aa: CASSSPPMNTEAFF
CDR3nt: TGTGCCAGCAGCTCTCCCCCGATGAACACTGAAGCTTTCTTT

v_gene: TRBV19
abundance: many
d_gene: .
j_gene: TRBJ2-2
len: 15
CDR3aa: CASSITTGVHGELFF
CDR3nt: TGTGCCAGTAGTATTACAACGGGAGTACACGGGGAGCTGTTTTTT

v_gene: TRBV6-1
abundance: many
d_gene: TRBD1
j_gene: TRBJ1-5
len: 13
CDR3aa: CASTPGGNQPQHF
CDR3nt: TGTGCCAGCACCCCAGGGGGGAATCAGCCCCAGCATTTT

v_gene: TRBV7-8
abundance: many
d_gene: .
j_gene: TRBJ2-5
len: 17
CDR3aa: CASSSSQGAGVRETQYF
CDR3nt: TGTGCCAGCAGCTCCTCCCAGGGTGCGGGTGTCCGCGAGACCCAGTACTTC

v_gene: TRBV4-3
abundance: many
d_gene: TRBD2
j_gene: TRBJ2-5
len: 17
CDR3aa: CASSQGLAEEAGETQYF
CDR3nt: TGCGCCAGCAGCCAGGGACTAGCGGAGGAAGCAGGAGAGACCCAGTACTTC

v_gene: TRBV5-5
abundance: few
d_gene: .
j_gene: TRBJ1-2
len: 14
CDR3aa: CASSLEVANYGYTF
CDR3nt: TGTGCCAGCAGCTTAGAGGTAGCTAACTATGGCTACACCTTC

v_gene: TRBV27
abundance: many
d_gene: .
j_gene: TRBJ2-7
len: 13
CDR3aa: CASTLGRVYEQYF
CDR3nt: TGTGCCAGCACCCTGGGCAGGGTATACGAGCAGTACTTC

v_gene: TRBV19
abundance: many
d_gene: TRBD1
j_gene: TRBJ1-1
len: 14
CDR3aa: CASRNRGMNTEAFF
CDR3nt: TGTGCCAGTAGGAACAGGGGCATGAACACTGAAGCTTTCTTT

v_gene: TRBV12-3/TRBV12-4
abundance: many
d_gene: TRBD1
j_gene: TRBJ1-2
len: 14
CDR3aa: CASSLGTGLYGYTF
CDR3nt: TGTGCCAGCAGTTTGGGGACAGGGCTCTATGGCTACACCTTC

v_gene: TRBV6-1
abundance: .
d_gene: .
j_gene: TRBJ1-6
len: 17
CDR3aa: CASSEVLWGAHNSPLHF
CDR3nt: TGTGCCAGCAGTGAAGTTTTATGGGGGGCCCATAATTCACCCCTCCACTTT

v_gene: TRBV29-1
abundance: many
d_gene: TRBD1
j_gene: TRBJ2-7
len: 14
CDR3aa: CSVDDGTGRPEQYF
CDR3nt: TGCAGCGTTGACGACGGGACAGGGCGACCCGAGCAGTACTTC

v_gene: TRBV6-1
abundance: many
d_gene: .
j_gene: TRBJ2-7
len: 12
CDR3aa: CASSDVTYEQYF
CDR3nt: TGTGCCAGCAGTGACGTTACCTACGAGCAGTACTTC

v_gene: TRBV29-1
abundance: many
d_gene: .
j_gene: TRBJ1-1
len: 13
CDR3aa: CSVESGLRAEAFF
CDR3nt: TGCAGCGTTGAGTCGGGCCTGCGGGCTGAAGCTTTCTTT

v_gene: TRBV28
abundance: many
d_gene: .
j_gene: TRBJ2-5
len: 13
CDR3aa: CASTKNTGETQYF
CDR3nt: TGTGCCAGCACGAAAAATACGGGAGAGACCCAGTACTTC